This entry is about one T cell receptor beta chain. Its cognate antigen is unknown. The data were taken from a study of T cells after yellow fever vaccination. For the study at large: Those fractions that held only low numbers of cells were prepared using the SMART-Seq v4 Ultra Low Input RNA kit.

Study conclusions and caveats: A secondary response was less intense yet reached its peak sooner, at day 5 versus 15.

A single record per CDR3 protein comes from TCRdb applying MiXCR to the 5' RACE reads. Of 250,000 to 350,000 distinct CDR3 sequences in the sample, roughly 7% were seen once. The CDR3 runs to 13 residues. V lost 0 bases and J 9 bases, leaving 10 bases between the germline ends. Germline CDR1 SGHKS, CDR2 YYEKEE (reference sequence). The chain joins TRBV5-5 to TRBJ2-1; D unresolved. The sequenced sample was PBMCs, obtained roughly 47 days after the first yellow fever vaccination. This receptor was obtained from a man aged 18 to 29 who received the YFV17D yellow fever vaccine. The CDR3 DNA reads TGTGCCAGCAGCTTGGCTGGTGCAGTTGAGCAGTTCTTC. It is translated as CASSLAGAVEQFF.